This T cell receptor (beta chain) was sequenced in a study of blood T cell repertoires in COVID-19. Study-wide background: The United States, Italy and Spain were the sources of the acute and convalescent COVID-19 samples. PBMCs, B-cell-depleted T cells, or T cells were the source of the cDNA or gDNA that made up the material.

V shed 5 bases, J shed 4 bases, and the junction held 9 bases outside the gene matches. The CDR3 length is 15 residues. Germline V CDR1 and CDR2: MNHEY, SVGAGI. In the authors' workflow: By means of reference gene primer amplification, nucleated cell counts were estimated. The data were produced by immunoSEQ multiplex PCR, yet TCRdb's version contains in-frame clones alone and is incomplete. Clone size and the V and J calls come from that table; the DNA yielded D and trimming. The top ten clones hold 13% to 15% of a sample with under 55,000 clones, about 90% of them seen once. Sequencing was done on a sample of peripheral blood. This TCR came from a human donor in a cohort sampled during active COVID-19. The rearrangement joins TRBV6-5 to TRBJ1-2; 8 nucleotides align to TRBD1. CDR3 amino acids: CASSPSGGRGYGYTF. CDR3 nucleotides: TGTGCCAGCAGTCCATCAGGGGGCCGGGGCTATGGCTACACCTTC.